The 4 T cell receptor beta chains below were found in one sample sequenced in a study of blood T cell repertoires in COVID-19 (dated by TCRdb to the early 2020s). Library preparation employed the immunoSEQ multiplex PCR assay. Imported from immuneACCESS, the table was reduced by TCRdb to in-frame sequences with V and J called. These copies leave out some clones; in studies compared against another copy, an unresolved V gene accounts for under half, and the cause of the remainder is not known. This sample holds 150,000 or so clones; 80% to 90% were observed only once. The ten largest clones take up under 7% of the sample. Source material: peripheral blood. These receptors originate from a woman in her forties or fifties with COVID-19, enrolled during active disease.

The chain has TRBV6-6 and TRBJ2-2; a weak D match, TRBD1 (6 bases). Trimming shortened V by 8 bases and J by 0 bases, and 13 bases separated the two germline ends. The CDR3 sequence is 15 residues long. Germline V gene data show CDR1 as MNHNY and CDR2 as SVGAGI (reference sequence). The CDR3 loop is CASPQGPANTGELFF. In DNA, the CDR3 is TGTGCCAGCCCCCAGGGGCCCGCGAACACCGGGGAGCTGTTTTTT.

The chain recombines TRBV5-6 with TRBJ1-2; D possibly corresponds to TRBD1 (6 bases). The germline V gene has CDR1 SGHDT and CDR2 YYEEEE. The CDR3 is 14 amino acids. The V gene lost 5 bases and the J gene lost 1 base, with 12 bases spanning the gap. The CDR3 region is CASRQGPSNYGYTF. In nucleotides, the CDR3 is TGTGCCAGCAGACAGGGACCGAGTAACTATGGCTACACCTTC.

The CDR3 loop is CASSYRGARETQYF. Written as DNA, the CDR3 is TGTGCCAGCAGTTACCGGGGGGCCCGAGAGACCCAGTACTTC. This sequence joins TRBV6-5 and TRBJ2-5; TRBD2 is a possible D gene (7 bases). Looked up from germline, CDR1 is MNHEY and CDR2 is SVGAGI. The length of the CDR3 is 14 residues. Trimming took off 2 bases at V and 4 bases at J, with 11 bases between the two ends.

This clone was seen more than once but under ten times. The chain combines TRBV27 with TRBJ1-1; D perhaps matches TRBD1 (5 bases). V was cut by 3 bases and J by 5 bases, with 10 bases left in between. This CDR3 contains 13 residues. Per germline, CDR1 MNHEY and CDR2 SMNVEV (reference sequence). CDR3 sequence reads: CASSFQGGTEAFF. The CDR3 nucleotides are TGTGCCAGCAGTTTCCAGGGTGGGACTGAAGCTTTCTTT.